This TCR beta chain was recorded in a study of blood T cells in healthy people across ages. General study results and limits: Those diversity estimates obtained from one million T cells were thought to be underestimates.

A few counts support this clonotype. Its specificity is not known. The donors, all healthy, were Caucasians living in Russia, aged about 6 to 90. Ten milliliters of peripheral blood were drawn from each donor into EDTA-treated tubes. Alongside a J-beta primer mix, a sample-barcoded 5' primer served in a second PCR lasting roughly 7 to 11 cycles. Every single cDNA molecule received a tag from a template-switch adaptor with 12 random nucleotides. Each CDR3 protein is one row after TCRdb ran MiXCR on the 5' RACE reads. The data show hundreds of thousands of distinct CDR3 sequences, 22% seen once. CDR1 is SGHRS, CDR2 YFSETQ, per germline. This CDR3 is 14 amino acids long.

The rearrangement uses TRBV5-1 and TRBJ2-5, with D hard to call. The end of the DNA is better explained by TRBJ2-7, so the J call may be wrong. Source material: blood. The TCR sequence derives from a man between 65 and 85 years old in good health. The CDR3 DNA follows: TGCGCCAGCAGATTTGTGACAACGGACTACGAGCAGTACTTC. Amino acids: CASRFVTTDYEQYF.